What follows is one TCR beta chain and its context. The antigen remains undetermined. Prepared TCR beta cDNA libraries contained unique molecular identifiers. From around 1 to 10 million T cells, hundreds of thousands of cDNA molecules were obtained. MiXCR was run by TCRdb on the PCR reads, yielding one entry per CDR3 protein. The sample yields roughly 540,000 distinct CDR3 sequences, less than 40% seen once. These data are taken from a study of post-analysis software for immune sequencing data. At the level of the study: Patients had relapsing-remitting, secondary progressive or progressive-relapsing multiple sclerosis; some lacked subtype.

Points from the study as a whole: Under F measure analysis, samples from one preparation batch co-clustered strongly. Versus controls, multiple sclerosis patients showed significantly lower diversity (normalized Chao1).

This TCR was recovered from a girl younger than 18 with multiple sclerosis. What was sequenced was blood.

The CDR3 DNA follows: TGTGCCAGCAGCCGAACATCGGGACAGGGCTTGGACGAGCAGTACTTC. Its protein product is CASSRTSGQGLDEQYF. This sequence joins TRBV6-5 and TRBJ2-4; 9 nucleotides match TRBD1. The J call is doubtful: the DNA matches TRBJ2-7 better. This CDR3 is 16 amino acids long. Germline CDR1 MNHEY, CDR2 SVGAGI.